A single sample gave rise to the 24 T cell receptor beta chains below, sequenced in a study of CD4 and CD8 cells across lung adenocarcinoma regions. In TCRdb, the PCR reads were re-called with MiXCR into one record per CDR3 protein. The repertoire consists of approximately 8,700 distinct CDR3 sequences, with roughly 50% occurring once and the leading ten covering roughly 43%. The specimen was CD8+ T cells from the margin of a lung tumor. The receptor source for this set is a female donor with lung adenocarcinoma. The CD4 and CD8 labels of this study may be unreliable.

The sample holds a few counts of this clonotype. V is TRBV10-2 and J is TRBJ2-3; a weak D match, TRBD2 (7 bases). Per germline, CDR1 WSHSY and CDR2 SAAADI. V was pared by 9 bases and J by 12 bases, with 28 bases between. The CDR3 loop spans 15 amino acids. The CDR3 region has the DNA TGCGCCAGGGGTACGGGGGGACGGGACACAGAGACCCAGTATTTT. It codes for CARGTGGRDTETQYF.

Notes on this clonotype: At one boundary the junction diverges from the germline segment, which might be a read error. The rearrangement uses TRBV6-1 and TRBJ2-2; D may be TRBD2 (7 bases). Germline CDR1 and CDR2: MNHNS and SASEGT. This CDR3 comprises 16 residues. Here the CDR3 reads CASSVRGGASTGALFF. In nucleotides, the CDR3 is TGTGCCAGCAGTGTGCGCGGGGGCGCGAGCACCGGGGCGCTGTTTTTT.

V gene TRBV6-1 combines with J gene TRBJ2-5; D remains ambiguous. The tail of the sequence fits TRBJ2-7 better, so the J call may be wrong. The CDR3 consists of 13 residues. Per the germline V gene, CDR1 is MNHNS and CDR2 is SASEGT. CDR3 DNA sequence: TGTGCCAGCAGGGCGACGGGTACCTACGAGCAGTACGTC. It yields the protein CASRATGTYEQYV.

The V call is TRBV2, the J call TRBJ2-1, with TRBD2 matching over 13 bases. Near its end, the DNA agrees better with TRBJ2-5, so the J call may be wrong. CDR3 size: 15 residues. Per germline, CDR1 SNHLY and CDR2 FYNNEI. In DNA, the CDR3 is TGTGCCAGCAGTCGGACTAGCGGGAGACAAGAGACCCAGTACTTC. Encoded protein: CASSRTSGRQETQYF.

CDR3 loop: CASSFWTSGDSYNEQFF. CDR3 nucleotide sequence: TGTGCCAGCAGTTTCTGGACTAGCGGGGACTCCTACAATGAGCAGTTCTTC. V gene TRBV6-5 combines with J gene TRBJ2-1, with 12 bases that match TRBD2. The CDR3 has 17 amino acids. Losses at the gene ends were 4 bases for V and 0 bases for J; bases not matched to a gene: 4. Per the germline V gene, CDR1 is MNHEY and CDR2 is SVGAGI.

This clonotype was seen many times. The chain has TRBV7-2 and TRBJ2-1; 7 bases match TRBD2. V shed 5 bases, J shed 6 bases, and the junction held 7 bases outside the gene matches. The CDR3 covers 14 residues. From germline, CDR1 is SGHTA and CDR2 FQGNSA. The DNA for the CDR3 is TGTGCCAGCAGCCAGGAGGGGAGGGCCAATGAGCAGTTCTTC. Its translation is CASSQEGRANEQFF.

This clonotype came up a few times. V gene TRBV4-1 combines with J gene TRBJ2-5; either TRBD1 or TRBD2 may fit D (6 bases each). Germline V gene lookup returns CDR1 MGHRA and CDR2 YSYEKL. The CDR3 extends over 15 amino acids. V was cut by 0 bases and J by 5 bases, with 13 bases left in between. This chain's CDR3 is CASSQDPGARETQYF. CDR3 DNA: TGCGCCAGCAGCCAAGATCCGGGGGCGCGGGAGACCCAGTACTTC.

The chain's CDR3 is CASNPEDRRQETQYF. CDR3 nucleotides: TGTGCCAGCAACCCGGAGGACCGACGCCAAGAGACCCAGTACTTC. The chain carries TRBV3-1 and TRBJ2-5, with D tentatively TRBD2 (5 bases). V shed 7 bases and J shed 1 base, with 16 bases lying between them. This CDR3 comprises 15 residues. Germline values: CDR1 LGHDT, CDR2 YNNKEL (reference sequence).

This clonotype is medium-sized within its sample. The CDR3 spells CASSVVQGGEQFF. The CDR3 nucleotides are TGCGCCAGCAGTGTAGTCCAGGGAGGTGAGCAGTTCTTC. V is TRBV10-1 and J is TRBJ2-1; weak D call: TRBD2 (6 bases). The CDR3 loop spans 13 amino acids. Germline V gives CDR1 WNHNN, CDR2 SYGVQD (reference sequence). Trimming pared 4 bases from V and 9 bases from J, leaving 13 bases between.

The chain carries TRBV6-4 and TRBJ2-3; 11 positions agree with TRBD2. This CDR3 has 14 residues. J gave up 4 bases and V 6 bases, and 3 bases lay outside the gene matches. Germline assignment: CDR1 MRHNA and CDR2 SNTAGT. CDR3 DNA: TGTGCCAGCAGCGAGGGACTAGCGGCAGATACGCAGTATTTT. This sequence encodes CASSEGLAADTQYF.

Relative to its sample, this clonotype is medium-sized. CDR3 DNA: TGTGCCAGCAATAGCCCACCCAGCTCCTACAATGAGCAGTTCTTC. The encoded protein is CASNSPPSSYNEQFF. The chain employs TRBV6-5 and TRBJ2-1; no reliable D call. The germline V gene encodes CDR1 MNHEY and CDR2 SVGAGI. V lost 7 bases, J lost 0 bases, and 13 bases lay in between. The CDR3 consists of 15 residues.

The rearrangement links TRBV27 to TRBJ2-5; D is perhaps TRBD1 or TRBD2 (6 bases each). This CDR3 spans 15 amino acids. The germline V and J ends were trimmed by 11 bases and 4 bases, with 23 bases remaining between them. Germline V lookup: CDR1 MNHEY, CDR2 SMNVEV (reference sequence). The CDR3 spells CAGGPGLSDPETQYF. In DNA, the CDR3 is TGTGCCGGGGGGCCGGGGCTTTCTGACCCAGAGACCCAGTACTTC.

The table lists this clonotype with a few counts. A junction boundary mismatches the germline segment, possibly from a read error. The chain employs TRBV30 and TRBJ2-7; possible D gene TRBD2, 6 bases. This CDR3 has 13 amino acids. CDR1 is GTSNPN, CDR2 SVGIG, per germline (reference sequence). CDR3 protein: CAWNREFSHEQYF. The CDR3 nucleotides read TGTGCCTGGAATCGGGAGTTCTCCCACGAGCAGTACTTC.

The CDR3 bases are TGCGCCAGCAGTACGGGGGTGCGGGACAAAAACATTCAGTACTTC. This encodes CASSTGVRDKNIQYF. The V gene is TRBV10-2, the J gene TRBJ2-4, with D maybe TRBD2 (6 bases). This CDR3 is built from 15 residues. Germline values: CDR1 WSHSY, CDR2 SAAADI. V was clipped by 5 bases and J by 3 bases, with 14 bases between them.

This clonotype was found a few times. The chain has TRBV28 and TRBJ2-1; the match to TRBD2 covers 8 bases. J was trimmed by 9 bases and V by 4 bases; bases with no gene match: 11. Germline-derived CDR1 and CDR2 are MDHEN and SYDVKM. The CDR3 contains 15 residues. The CDR3 reads CASSSSGRGQGEQFF. The CDR3 DNA sequence: TGTGCCAGCAGTTCGAGCGGGAGAGGGCAGGGTGAGCAGTTCTTC.

V gene TRBV14 combines with J gene TRBJ2-4; D is undetermined. Germline CDR1 and CDR2: SGHDN and FVKESK. The CDR3 has 13 residues. V lost 6 bases to trimming and J lost 13 bases, with 19 bases between them. This CDR3 reads CASSLIGEDTQYF. CDR3 coding DNA: TGTGCCAGCAGTCTCATTGGCGAAGACACGCAGTACTTC.

As for this clonotype: The junction does not match germline at one end; this may be a read error. V usage is TRBV6-1 and J usage is TRBJ2-3; 10 nucleotides match TRBD1. This CDR3 has 15 amino acids. Germline lookup yields CDR1 MNHNS and CDR2 SASEGT. The CDR3 loop reads CASSESTGGTDMQYF. The CDR3 DNA sequence: TGTGCCAGCAGTGAATCGACAGGGGGCACAGATATGCAGTACTTT.

This chain connects TRBV27 to TRBJ2-1; 8 bases map to TRBD2. The J call is uncertain, as TRBJ2-7 better fits the DNA end. The CDR3 covers 14 residues. Per the germline V gene, CDR1 is MNHEY and CDR2 is SMNVEV (reference sequence). The CDR3 sequence: CASSKTSGSYEQYF. In DNA, the CDR3 is TGTGCCAGCAGTAAAACTAGCGGATCCTACGAGCAGTACTTC.

At least ten counts were recorded for this clonotype. The J gene is TRBJ1-4, the V gene TRBV7-2, with 7 nucleotides matching TRBD1. The length of the CDR3 is 15 residues. Germline assignment: CDR1 SGHTA and CDR2 FQGNSA. The J segment lost 6 bases and the V segment lost 4 bases, leaving 8 bases of the junction unmatched. The CDR3 here is CASSSARGSHEKLFF. The CDR3 DNA reads as TGTGCCAGCAGCTCGGCCAGGGGGAGTCATGAAAAACTGTTTTTT.

This chain joins TRBV6-1 and TRBJ2-3; tentatively, D is TRBD1 or TRBD2 (7 bases each). From germline, CDR1 is MNHNS and CDR2 SASEGT. The CDR3 is made up of 14 amino acids. CDR3 sequence (DNA): TGTGCGGGCAGGGGGGGCCGAGAGGAAGATACGCAGTATTTT. Its protein product is CAGRGGREEDTQYF.

This clonotype is labeled as large. The J gene is TRBJ2-1, the V gene TRBV27; D is undetermined. Per the germline V gene, CDR1 is MNHEY and CDR2 is SMNVEV (reference sequence). This CDR3 is built from 12 residues. The V end was cut by 3 bases, the J end by 7 bases, with 7 bases between. As DNA, the CDR3 is TGTGCCAGCAGTTTCTCCGGGAATGAGCAGTTCTTC. Its protein product is CASSFSGNEQFF.

This clonotype was observed a few times. The chain couples TRBV7-2 to TRBJ2-3, with TRBD2 matching over 11 bases. The CDR3 loop spans 16 amino acids. V lost 2 bases to trimming and J lost 6 bases; unmatched junction nucleotides: 7. The germline V gene has CDR1 SGHTA and CDR2 FQGNSA. The CDR3 region is CASSLRRGTSGDTQYF. CDR3 DNA: TGTGCCAGCAGCTTAAGGAGAGGGACTAGCGGTGATACGCAGTATTTT.

The chain employs TRBV7-2 and TRBJ2-5, with D perhaps TRBD1 or TRBD2 (6 bases each). This CDR3 has 15 residues. The germline gives CDR1 SGHTA, CDR2 FQGNSA. Trimming took off 5 bases at V and 2 bases at J, with 15 bases between the two ends. In DNA form, the CDR3 reads TGTGCCAGCAGCACGGGGGCTACTATACAAGAGACCCAGTACTTC. It codes for CASSTGATIQETQYF.

This chain uses TRBV7-3 with TRBJ2-1; 7 nucleotides match TRBD1. Germline loops: CDR1 SGHTA, CDR2 FQGTGA. The trim removed 5 bases at V and 0 bases at J, leaving 10 bases unmatched. The CDR3 is made up of 17 amino acids. The CDR3 DNA follows: TGTGCCAGCAGCCCGAACAGGGGACAGAGCTCCTACAATGAGCAGTTCTTC. Amino acid sequence: CASSPNRGQSSYNEQFF.